This is a list of T cell receptor beta chains from one sample in a study of T-cell memory formation after mild COVID-19. TCRdb redid the calling of the 5' RACE reads with MiXCR, one entry per CDR3 protein. The sample yields approximately 490,000 distinct CDR3 sequences, 20% seen once. The sequenced sample consisted of PBMCs or a T cell subset sorted from them (not recorded which). The receptors were sampled from an adult woman who had mild COVID-19 (a few samples of this study predate the infection). Cell type and time point are not known. The CDR3 runs from the conserved cysteine through the conserved F or W. A D gene is named only where the DNA matches it firmly. Clone size is not always given. Where it is, it says once, few, many or a class for expanded clones.

.	TRBJ2-2	.	TRBV5-6	TGTGCCAGCAGCTTGGGCCTAGCCGCCGGGGAGCTGTTTTTT	CASSLGLAAGELFF
TRBD2	TRBJ2-3	.	TRBV5-1	TGCGCCAGCAGCGGGGGCGAGCGGGAGGTAGATACGCAGTATTTT	CASSGGEREVDTQYF
TRBD2	TRBJ2-3	.	TRBV12-3/TRBV12-4	TGTGCCAGCAGTCCGTCTAGCGGGGTAGATACGCAGTATTTT	CASSPSSGVDTQYF
TRBD2	TRBJ2-1	.	TRBV6-2/TRBV6-3	TGTGCCAGCAAACGGCGGTGGGGGGGAGAGCCTTACAATGAGCAGTTCTTC	CASKRRWGGEPYNEQFF
TRBD2	TRBJ2-1	.	TRBV7-9	TGTGCCAGCAGCACGCGATTAAGGGAGGGTGAGCAGTTCTTC	CASSTRLREGEQFF
.	TRBJ1-2	few	TRBV27	TGTGCCAGCAGTTTATCAGCTGGGGCTAACTATGGCTACACCTTC	CASSLSAGANYGYTF
TRBD1	TRBJ1-1	few	TRBV24-1	TGTGCCACCAGGGCGGAGGGGGCTAACACTGAAGCTTTCTTT	CATRAEGANTEAFF
.	TRBJ2-4	.	TRBV4-2	TGTGCCAGCAGCCAAGGGGGCCAGTCGGACATTCAGTACTTC	CASSQGGQSDIQYF
.	TRBJ2-3	few	TRBV7-9	TGTGCCAGTCAGGGTCGAAGTACAGATACGCAGTATTTT	CASQGRSTDTQYF
.	TRBJ2-1	few	TRBV29-1	TGCAGCGTTGAAAGGGACATTTGGATCAATGAGCAGTTCTTC	CSVERDIWINEQFF
.	TRBJ2-7	few	TRBV20-1	TGCAGTGCTCAAGACGGGACGGCCTCCTACGAGCAGTACTTC	CSAQDGTASYEQYF
.	TRBJ2-7	few	TRBV15	TGTGCCACCAGCAGAGATACAGCCTTCTACGAGCAGTACTTC	CATSRDTAFYEQYF
.	TRBJ2-2	.	TRBV9	TGTGCCAGCAGCGTAGGTCCCAACGGGGAGCTGTTTTTT	CASSVGPNGELFF
.	TRBJ2-5	few	TRBV11-2	TGTGCCAGCAGCTTGCTCAGCGGAAGGGAGACCCAGTACTTC	CASSLLSGRETQYF
TRBD2	TRBJ2-7	few	TRBV20-1	TGCAGTGCTAGAATCCTAGCGGAGGGGACCTACGAGCAGTACTTC	CSARILAEGTYEQYF
TRBD1	TRBJ1-2	once	TRBV5-6	TGTGCCAGCAGCCCCGGGGGCCCGACAGGGGCGGGTGGCTACACCTTC	CASSPGGPTGAGGYTF
.	TRBJ1-2	.	TRBV6-5	TGTGCCAGCAGTCCCAGGGCGCGTAACTATGGCTACACCTTC	CASSPRARNYGYTF
TRBD2	TRBJ2-3	.	TRBV9	TGTGCCAGCAGCGTAGCTCCCGCTAGCGGGAGCTCAGATACGCAGTATTTT	CASSVAPASGSSDTQYF
.	TRBJ2-5	once	TRBV3-1	TGTGCCAGCAGCCAAGAAGGGCTAGCACGGTTCCAAGAGACCCAGTACTTC	CASSQEGLARFQETQYF
.	TRBJ1-1	.	TRBV6-5	TGTGCCAGCAGTTACCGGGGGGACGCGCGTGAAGCTTTCTTT	CASSYRGDAREAFF
TRBD2	TRBJ2-7	.	TRBV20-1	TGCAGTGCTAGTATGAAGCCCGGGACTAGCGGGAGGGCGTTCTACGAGCAGTACTTC	CSASMKPGTSGRAFYEQYF
.	TRBJ2-3	.	TRBV2	TGTGCCAGCAGTGCGAAAGATACGCAGTATTTT	CASSAKDTQYF
.	TRBJ2-1	many	TRBV6-2/TRBV6-3	TGTGCCAGCAGCCGAACCTCCAATGAGCAGTTCTTC	CASSRTSNEQFF
TRBD2	TRBJ2-7	few	TRBV6-5	TGTGCCAGCAGTTACGGGGGCCAGCGGGAGACCTCCTACGAGCAGTACTTC	CASSYGGQRETSYEQYF
.	TRBJ1-1	few	TRBV4-3	TGCGCCAGCAGCCAATTAACCGGCTCGGGGAACACTGAAGCTTTCTTT	CASSQLTGSGNTEAFF
.	TRBJ2-7	few	TRBV5-1	TGCGCCAGCAGGGCAGAGGGCCCCGAGCAGTACTTC	CASRAEGPEQYF
.	TRBJ2-1	few	TRBV6-6	TGTGCCAGCAGTTACTCTTGGGGGAACTCCTACAATGAGCAGTTCTTC	CASSYSWGNSYNEQFF
.	TRBJ1-1	.	TRBV6-5	TGTGCCAGCCAGGGAGGGATGCGGGGGGCTTTCTTT	CASQGGMRGAFF
TRBD2	TRBJ2-7	.	TRBV4-2	TGTGCCAGCAGCCAAGATCGCAGCACTAGCGGTAGCTCCTACGAGCAGTACTTC	CASSQDRSTSGSSYEQYF
.	TRBJ2-3	.	TRBV9	TGTGCCAGCAGCGTAGGAGCTAGCACAGATACGCAGTATTTT	CASSVGASTDTQYF
TRBD2	TRBJ2-3	.	TRBV2	TGTGCCTGGGAGGGGACTAGCCCCACGTATTTT	CAWEGTSPTYF
.	TRBJ2-7	.	TRBV6-1	TGTGCCATAGGGGCGACCTACGAGCAGTACTTC	CAIGATYEQYF
.	TRBJ2-7	few	TRBV24-1	TGTGCCACCAGTGATTCAAGAATAGGCGCCTACGAGCAGTACTTC	CATSDSRIGAYEQYF
TRBD2	TRBJ2-1	.	TRBV7-2	TGTGCCAGCAGTCGGACTAGCGGGACGAGCTCCTACAATGAGCAGTTCTTC	CASSRTSGTSSYNEQFF
TRBD1	TRBJ1-2	few	TRBV11-2	TGTGCCAGCAGCTTAGAAGGCAGGGGGCCCAGCCCTAACTATGGCTACACCTTC	CASSLEGRGPSPNYGYTF
TRBD2	TRBJ2-3	.	TRBV20-1	TGCAGCAGTCTTGGGGAGGGGCCGCTGCCCGATACGCAGTATTTT	CSSLGEGPLPDTQYF
.	TRBJ2-6	few	TRBV9	TGTGCCAGCAGCGTAGTCCCGTCCCCGGGACTCAGCTCTGGGGCCAACGTCCTGACTTTC	CASSVVPSPGLSSGANVLTF
.	TRBJ2-1	few	TRBV11-3	TGTGCCAGCAGCCCCCGGGACCCCCTCTGGTATGAGCAGTTCTTC	CASSPRDPLWYEQFF
.	TRBJ1-1	few	TRBV27	TGTGCCAGCAGTCCTACCGGGGAGATGAACACTGAAGCTTTCTTT	CASSPTGEMNTEAFF
.	TRBJ2-5	.	TRBV7-9	TGTGCCAGCAGTCTCCATGGGACCTCGGGGGAGACCCAGTACTTC	CASSLHGTSGETQYF
.	TRBJ2-7	few	TRBV12-3/TRBV12-4	TGTGCCAGCAGCCTATCCGGGGCCCGTAGGGGGGAGCAGTACTTC	CASSLSGARRGEQYF
TRBD1	TRBJ2-3	.	TRBV7-9	TGTGCCAGCGTTGAGGGGGCTAGCACAGATACGCAGTATTTT	CASVEGASTDTQYF
TRBD1	TRBJ1-2	.	TRBV5-1	TGCGCCAGCAGCTTCACCGGGACAGGGCTTGCTAACTATGGCTACACCTTC	CASSFTGTGLANYGYTF